This T cell receptor (beta chain) was identified during a study of OX40 agonist ivuxolimab in advanced cancers. Looking at the study overall: At 0.01 to 10 mg/kg, ivuxolimab was administered intravenously to patients every 2 weeks.

As concerns this clone: Its antigen is still unknown.

Germline trimming cut 6 bases from V and 4 bases from J; bases unmatched to any gene: 5. Germline CDR1 is SQVTM and CDR2 is ANQGSEA. This CDR3 region has 13 residues. Researchers took blood at baseline, on cycle 4 day 1, and on cycle 7 day 1. The study, taken as a whole, reports: In the 0.1 to 3.0 mg/kg range, CD4+ and CD8+ blood T cells had expanded clonally by week 6. Among the lowest peripheral clonal expansion occurred in 0.1-3.0 mg/kg partial responders.

Assay: immunoSEQ multiplex PCR; the TCRdb copy retains only in-frame clones and omits some. The repertoire consists of 75,000 to 80,000 clones, with over 70% occurring once and the leading ten covering about 4.6%. The sample was CD4+ or CD8+ T cells sorted from blood, taken in a trial of the OX40 agonist ivuxolimab. V and J are TRBV29-1 and TRBJ2-2; 7 nucleotides match TRBD1. This receptor was identified in an adult with an advanced solid tumor such as melanoma, head and neck, liver or kidney cancer. In nucleotides, the CDR3 is TGCAGCGTGGCCGGGACAGCCACCGGGGAGCTGTTTTTT. It encodes CSVAGTATGELFF.